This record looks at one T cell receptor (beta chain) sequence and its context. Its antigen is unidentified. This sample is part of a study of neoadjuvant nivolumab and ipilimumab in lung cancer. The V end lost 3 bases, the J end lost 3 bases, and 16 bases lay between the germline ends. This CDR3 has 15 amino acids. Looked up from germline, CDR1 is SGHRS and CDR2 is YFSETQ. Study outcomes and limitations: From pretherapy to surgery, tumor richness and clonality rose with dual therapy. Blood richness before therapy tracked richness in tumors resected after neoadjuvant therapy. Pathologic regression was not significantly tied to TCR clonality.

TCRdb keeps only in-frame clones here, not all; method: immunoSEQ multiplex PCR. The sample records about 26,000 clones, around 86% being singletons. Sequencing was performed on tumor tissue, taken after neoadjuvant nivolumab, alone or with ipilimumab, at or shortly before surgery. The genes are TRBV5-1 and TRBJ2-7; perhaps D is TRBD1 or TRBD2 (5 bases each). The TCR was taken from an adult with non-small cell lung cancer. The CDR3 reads CASSSLDGANYEQYF. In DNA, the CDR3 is TGCGCCAGCAGCTCCCTAGACGGGGCGAACTACGAGCAGTACTTC.